This TCR beta chain was sequenced for a study of cytomegalovirus exposure and HLA in healthy donors. Vbeta (60) and Jbeta (13) primers were used in the PCR. Method: immunoSEQ multiplex PCR; TCRdb's copy keeps in-frame clones and lacks some. The sample lists 95,000 to 150,000 clones, approximately 84% occurring once. The ends lost 6 bases at V and 3 bases at J; junction bases unmatched: 11. The CDR3 runs to 15 residues. Per the germline V gene, CDR1 is MNHEY and CDR2 is SVGAGI. The rearrangement links TRBV6-5 to TRBJ2-7; 7 bases map to TRBD2. Sequencing input: PBMCs. The TCR comes from a man aged 18 to 35 in good health and CMV-seropositive. CDR3 region: CASSPEAGLIYEQYF. The CDR3 DNA is TGTGCCAGCAGCCCCGAAGCGGGGCTAATCTACGAGCAGTACTTC.